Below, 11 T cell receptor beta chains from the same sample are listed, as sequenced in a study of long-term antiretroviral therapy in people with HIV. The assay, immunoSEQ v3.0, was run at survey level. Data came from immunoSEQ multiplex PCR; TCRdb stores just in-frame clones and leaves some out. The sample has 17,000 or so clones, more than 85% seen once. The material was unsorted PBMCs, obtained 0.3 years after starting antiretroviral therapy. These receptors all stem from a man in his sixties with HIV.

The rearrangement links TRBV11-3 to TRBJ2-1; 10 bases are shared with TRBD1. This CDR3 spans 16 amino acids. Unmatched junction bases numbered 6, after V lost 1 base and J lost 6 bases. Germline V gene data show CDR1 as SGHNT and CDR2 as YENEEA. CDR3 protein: CASSLGGQGVPNEQFF. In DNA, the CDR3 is TGTGCCAGCAGCTTAGGCGGACAGGGGGTCCCCAATGAGCAGTTCTTC. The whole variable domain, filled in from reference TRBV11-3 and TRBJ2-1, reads EAGVVQSPRYKIIEKKQPVAFWCNPISGHNTLYWYLQNLGQGPELLIRYENEEAVDDSQLPKDRFSAERLKGVDSTLKIQPAELGDSAVYLCASSLGGQGVPNEQFFGPGTRLTVL.

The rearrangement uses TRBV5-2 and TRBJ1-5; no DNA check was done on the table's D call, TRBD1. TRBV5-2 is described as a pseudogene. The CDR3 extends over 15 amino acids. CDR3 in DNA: TGTGCCAGCAGCTTTACGGCCAGGGGTGGTCAGCCCCAGCATTTT. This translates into CASSFTARGGQPQHF.

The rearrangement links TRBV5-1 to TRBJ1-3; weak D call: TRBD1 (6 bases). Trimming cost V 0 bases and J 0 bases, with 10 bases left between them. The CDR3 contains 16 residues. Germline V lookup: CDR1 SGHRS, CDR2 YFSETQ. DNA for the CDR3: TGCGCCAGCAGCTTGGGGACAGTAGGCTCTGGAAACACCATATATTTT. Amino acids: CASSLGTVGSGNTIYF.

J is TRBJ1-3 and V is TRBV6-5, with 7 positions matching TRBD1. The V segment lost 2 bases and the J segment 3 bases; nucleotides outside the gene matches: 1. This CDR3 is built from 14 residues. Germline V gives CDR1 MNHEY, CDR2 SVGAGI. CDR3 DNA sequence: TGTGCCAGCAGTTACAGACAGGGTGGAAACACCATATATTTT. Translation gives CASSYRQGGNTIYF.

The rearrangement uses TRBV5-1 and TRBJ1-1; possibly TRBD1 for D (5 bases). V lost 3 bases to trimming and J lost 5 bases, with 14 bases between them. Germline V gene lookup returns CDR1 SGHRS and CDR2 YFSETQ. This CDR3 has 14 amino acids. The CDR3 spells CASSSRGDGTEAFF. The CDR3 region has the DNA TGCGCCAGCAGCTCGAGAGGGGATGGGACTGAAGCTTTCTTT.

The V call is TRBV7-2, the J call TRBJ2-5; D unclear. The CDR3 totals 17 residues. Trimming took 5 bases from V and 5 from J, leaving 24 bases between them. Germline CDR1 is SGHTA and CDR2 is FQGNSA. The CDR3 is CASSRTRLTPEGETQYF. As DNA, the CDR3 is TGTGCCAGCAGCCGTACCCGATTGACCCCAGAAGGGGAGACCCAGTACTTC.

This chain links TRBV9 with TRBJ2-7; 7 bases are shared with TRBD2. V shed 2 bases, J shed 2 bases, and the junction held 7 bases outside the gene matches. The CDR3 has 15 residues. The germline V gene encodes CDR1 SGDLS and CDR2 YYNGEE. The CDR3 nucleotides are TGTGCCAGCAGCGTGGGGCAGGGAGGGACCTACGAGCAGTACTTC. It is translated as CASSVGQGGTYEQYF.

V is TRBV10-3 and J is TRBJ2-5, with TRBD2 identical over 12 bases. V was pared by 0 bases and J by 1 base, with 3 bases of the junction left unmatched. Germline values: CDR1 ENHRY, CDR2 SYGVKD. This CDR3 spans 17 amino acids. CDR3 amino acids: CAISESPSGRGQETQYF. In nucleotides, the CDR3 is TGTGCCATCAGTGAGTCTCCTAGCGGGAGGGGCCAAGAGACCCAGTACTTC.

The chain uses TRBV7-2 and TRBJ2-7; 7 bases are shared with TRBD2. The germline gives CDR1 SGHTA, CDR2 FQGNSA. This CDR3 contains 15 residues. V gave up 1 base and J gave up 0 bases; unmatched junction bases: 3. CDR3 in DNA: TGTGCCAGCAGCTTAGTAGCTAGCGGCTCCTACGAGCAGTACTTC. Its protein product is CASSLVASGSYEQYF.

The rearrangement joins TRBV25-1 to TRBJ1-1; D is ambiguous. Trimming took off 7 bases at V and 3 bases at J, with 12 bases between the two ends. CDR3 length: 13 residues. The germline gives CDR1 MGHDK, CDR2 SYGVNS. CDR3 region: CASTLFSDTEAFF. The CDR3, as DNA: TGTGCCAGCACTTTGTTCTCCGACACTGAAGCTTTCTTT.

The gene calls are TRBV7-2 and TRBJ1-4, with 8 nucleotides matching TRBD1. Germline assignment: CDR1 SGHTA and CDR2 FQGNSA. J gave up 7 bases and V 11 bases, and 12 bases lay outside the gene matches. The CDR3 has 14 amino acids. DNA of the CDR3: TGTGCCTCAGCTTCAGGGGGCTTGAGTGAAAAACTGTTTTTT. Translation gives CASASGGLSEKLFF.